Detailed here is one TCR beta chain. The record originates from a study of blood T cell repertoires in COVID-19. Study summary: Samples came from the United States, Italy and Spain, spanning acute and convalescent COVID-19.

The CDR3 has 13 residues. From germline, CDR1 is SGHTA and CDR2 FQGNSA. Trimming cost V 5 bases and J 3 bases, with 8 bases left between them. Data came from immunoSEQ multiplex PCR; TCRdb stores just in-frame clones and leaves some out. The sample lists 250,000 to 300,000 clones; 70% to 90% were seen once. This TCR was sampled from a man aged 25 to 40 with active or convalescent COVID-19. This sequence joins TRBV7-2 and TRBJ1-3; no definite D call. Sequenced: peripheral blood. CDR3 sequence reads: CASSLNSGNTIYF. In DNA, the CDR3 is TGTGCCAGCAGCCTAAACAGTGGAAACACCATATATTTT.